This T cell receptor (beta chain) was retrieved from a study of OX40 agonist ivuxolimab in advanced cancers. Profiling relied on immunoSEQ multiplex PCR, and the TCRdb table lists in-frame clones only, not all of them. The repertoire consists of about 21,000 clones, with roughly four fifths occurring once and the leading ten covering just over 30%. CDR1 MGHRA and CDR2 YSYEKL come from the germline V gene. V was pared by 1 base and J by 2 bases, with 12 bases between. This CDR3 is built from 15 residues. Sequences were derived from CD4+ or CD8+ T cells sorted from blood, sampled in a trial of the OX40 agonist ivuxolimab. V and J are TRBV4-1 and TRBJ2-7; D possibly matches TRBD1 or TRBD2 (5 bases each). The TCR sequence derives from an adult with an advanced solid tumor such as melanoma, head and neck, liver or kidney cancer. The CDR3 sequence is CASSQGPGPTYEQYF. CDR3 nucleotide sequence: TGCGCCAGCAGCCAAGGTCCGGGGCCCACCTACGAGCAGTACTTC.